The clone carrying this T cell receptor beta chain came up many times. Its antigen is not known. Someone pulled total RNA out of unfractionated whole blood. These data originate in a study of human T cells and chemical hapten exposure. Study-wide results and limits: TCRs exceeding 1 in 1000 frequency stayed unchanged with DPC sensitization.

V was clipped by 3 bases and J by 3 bases; unmatched bases: 4. The CDR3 totals 16 residues. The germline V gene has CDR1 SGHRS and CDR2 YFSETQ. The library tagged individual cDNA molecules with unique molecular identifiers. TCRdb redid the calling of the 5' RACE reads with MiXCR, one entry per CDR3 protein. In the table there are more than 75,000 distinct CDR3 sequences, about 15% of which are singletons. V and J are TRBV5-1 and TRBJ2-3, with 13 bases fitting TRBD2. The TCR comes from a female donor in good health. CDR3 region: CASSSRTSGRTDTQYF. The CDR3, as DNA: TGCGCCAGCAGCTCCCGGACTAGCGGGAGAACAGATACGCAGTATTTT.